Listed here are 29 T cell receptor beta chains from one sample, sequenced in a study of T cell responses to AZD1222 COVID-19 vaccine. Method: immunoSEQ multiplex PCR; TCRdb's copy keeps in-frame clones and lacks some. The table has 90,000 to 120,000 clones, 75% to 95% seen once; the top ten hold less than 7.5%. Sample: peripheral blood, taken 28 days after the second AZD1222 dose. The source of these receptors is an adult who received the AZD1222 COVID-19 vaccine.

The V and J genes are TRBV7-9 and TRBJ2-3; 8 bases are a match to TRBD2. The junction had 5 bases not matched to a gene; V was cut back by 1 base and J by 2 bases. Germline CDR1 SEHNR, CDR2 FQNEAQ (reference sequence). This CDR3 has 16 residues. CDR3 sequence (DNA): TGTGCCAGCAGCTTAGGGCGGGGGGATGACACAGATACGCAGTATTTT. Protein product: CASSLGRGDDTDTQYF.

The rearrangement links TRBV5-4 to TRBJ1-1, with unresolved D. The germline gives CDR1 SGHNT, CDR2 YYREEE (reference sequence). V was trimmed by 0 bases and J by 0 bases, leaving 3 bases between them. This CDR3 comprises 13 residues. CDR3 in amino acids: CASSLEMNTEAFF. In nucleotides, the CDR3 is TGTGCCAGCAGCTTGGAGATGAACACTGAAGCTTTCTTT.

This rearrangement joins TRBV19 to TRBJ1-2; 7 nucleotides match TRBD1. With V trimmed by 5 bases and J by 3 bases, 6 bases remained unmatched. From germline, CDR1 is LNHDA and CDR2 SQIVND (reference sequence). The CDR3 has 14 residues. CDR3 protein: CASSFRDRYYGYTF. The DNA of the CDR3 is TGTGCCAGTAGTTTCCGGGACAGATACTATGGCTACACCTTC.

The chain joins TRBV5-4 to TRBJ1-6, with D possibly being TRBD1 (5 bases). Germline lookup yields CDR1 SGHNT and CDR2 YYREEE (reference sequence). The length of the CDR3 is 15 residues. V was clipped by 4 bases and J by 10 bases, with 18 bases between them. Here the CDR3 reads CASSMAPSSGSPLHF. CDR3 DNA sequence: TGTGCCAGCAGCATGGCCCCATCCTCAGGGTCACCCCTCCACTTT.

The chain uses TRBV7-9 and TRBJ2-2, with D uncertain. Trimming took off 7 bases at V and 5 bases at J, with 14 bases between the two ends. The CDR3 covers 14 residues. Germline CDR1 SEHNR, CDR2 FQNEAQ (reference sequence). This chain's CDR3 is CASTFSLGTGELFF. CDR3 DNA sequence: TGTGCCAGCACCTTTAGTTTGGGTACCGGGGAGCTGTTTTTT.

The chain couples TRBV6-5 to TRBJ2-7; D tentatively fits TRBD1 or TRBD2 (5 bases each). Per germline, CDR1 MNHEY and CDR2 SVGAGI. Trimming left V 0 bases short and J 6 bases short, with 12 bases between. There are 14 residues in the CDR3. CDR3 sequence (DNA): TGTGCCAGCAGTTACTCGGGGGAATTTAGCGAGCAGTACTTC. It specifies CASSYSGEFSEQYF.

The V and J genes are TRBV19 and TRBJ1-3; D is unclear. Trimming removed 7 bases from V and 4 bases from J, with 14 bases in between. Germline V gene lookup returns CDR1 LNHDA and CDR2 SQIVND (reference sequence). This CDR3 has 14 residues. CDR3 residues: CASNQVWSGNTIYF. The DNA for the CDR3 is TGTGCCAGTAACCAAGTCTGGTCAGGAAACACCATATATTTT.

This clone was seen once. The chain combines TRBV10-2 with TRBJ1-6; perhaps TRBD1 as D (5 bases). This CDR3 comprises 14 residues. Trimming stripped 3 bases from V and 8 bases from J, with 11 bases between. Germline loops: CDR1 WSHSY, CDR2 SAAADI. The CDR3 DNA follows: TGCGCCAGCAGTGATGAGGGGAGGCATTCACCCCTCCACTTT. This gives the protein CASSDEGRHSPLHF.

The CDR3 spells CASSLKGQPQHF. The CDR3 bases are TGTGCCAGCAGCTTAAAGGGTCAGCCCCAGCATTTT. V usage is TRBV7-2 and J usage is TRBJ1-5; D is uncertain. The germline V gene has CDR1 SGHTA and CDR2 FQGNSA. Trimming stripped 2 bases from V and 6 bases from J, with 5 bases between. This CDR3 is built from 12 residues.

This chain links TRBV30 with TRBJ2-3; TRBD2 matches at 12 bases. This CDR3 has 15 residues. V trimming: 8 bases; J trimming: 4 bases; junction bases outside the gene matches: 10. The germline V gene has CDR1 GTSNPN and CDR2 SVGIG (reference sequence). CDR3 coding DNA: TGTGCCGGGACCCCACTAGCGGGAGGATCAGATACGCAGTATTTT. This gives the protein CAGTPLAGGSDTQYF.

The rearrangement links TRBV15 to TRBJ1-4, with D possibly matching TRBD1 (5 bases). CDR3 size: 13 residues. Germline CDR1 and CDR2: LNHNV and YYDKDF (reference sequence). Trimming took off 5 bases at V and 6 bases at J, with 10 bases between the two ends. The CDR3 region is CATSWGRDEKLFF. The CDR3 nucleotides read TGTGCCACCAGCTGGGGCAGGGATGAAAAACTGTTTTTT.

The V call is TRBV7-9, the J call TRBJ1-1; 8 nucleotides agree with TRBD1. The CDR3 runs to 14 residues. Trimming at V came to 4 bases and at J to 8 bases, leaving 9 bases not matched to a gene. Germline V gene sequence: CDR1 SEHNR, CDR2 FQNEAQ (reference sequence). CDR3 amino acids: CASSWTGTGREAFF. The CDR3 coding sequence is TGTGCCAGCAGCTGGACCGGGACAGGTCGAGAAGCTTTCTTT.

V is TRBV6-6 and J is TRBJ1-5; D uncertain. The V end was cut by 4 bases, the J end by 3 bases, with 7 bases between. CDR1 and CDR2 (germline): MNHNY, SVGAGI (reference sequence). This CDR3 region has 13 residues. In nucleotides, the CDR3 is TGTGCCAGCAGTTCTGGGTACAATCAGCCCCAGCATTTT. This sequence encodes CASSSGYNQPQHF.

V gene TRBV5-5 combines with J gene TRBJ1-4; no clear D gene. There are 17 residues in the CDR3. With 2 bases removed from V and 5 bases from J, the gap between germline ends came to 19 bases. Germline values: CDR1 SGHKS, CDR2 YYEKEE (reference sequence). CDR3 nucleotides: TGTGCCAGCAGCTTAGGAAGGACGGCGCAAAAAAATGAAAAACTGTTTTTT. Amino acids: CASSLGRTAQKNEKLFF.

The chain carries TRBV11-2 and TRBJ1-1; a possible D gene is TRBD1 (5 bases). V was shortened by 4 bases and J by 0 bases, with 12 bases between the two germline ends. Germline V gene lookup returns CDR1 SGHAT and CDR2 FQNNGV. This CDR3 is 15 amino acids long. The CDR3 nucleotides are TGTGCCAGCAGCTCACGAGGGGTTATGAACACTGAAGCTTTCTTT. It codes for CASSSRGVMNTEAFF.

The chain employs TRBV18 and TRBJ1-5; unclear D gene. The CDR3 length is 15 residues. From germline, CDR1 is KGHSH and CDR2 LQKENI. The V gene lost 3 bases and the J gene lost 7 bases, with 16 bases spanning the gap. The CDR3 protein is CASSPPGGTEQPQHF. The CDR3, as DNA: TGTGCCAGCTCACCTCCAGGCGGAACAGAACAGCCCCAGCATTTT.

This clone showed up just a few times. The V and J genes are TRBV7-9 and TRBJ1-5; TRBD1 aligns across 9 bases. The CDR3 totals 14 residues. Looked up from germline, CDR1 is SEHNR and CDR2 is FQNEAQ (reference sequence). The V segment lost 4 bases and the J segment 6 bases; nucleotides outside the gene matches: 4. The CDR3 bases are TGTGCCAGCAGCTCAACAGGGGGCTTTCAGCCCCAGCATTTT. This sequence encodes CASSSTGGFQPQHF. The whole variable domain, filled in from reference TRBV7-9 and TRBJ1-5, reads DTGVSQNPRHKITKRGQNVTFRCDPISEHNRLYWYRQTLGQGPEFLTYFQNEAQLEKSRLLSDRFSAERPKGSFSTLEIQRTEQGDSAMYLCASSSTGGFQPQHFGDGTRLSIL.

The gene calls are TRBV12-3 or TRBV12-4 and TRBJ1-2; D is unclear. Deletions cut 3 bases from V and 7 bases from J, with 6 bases between. The CDR3 is 11 residues long. The DNA of the CDR3 is TGTGCCAGCAGTTTTGGACCTGGCTACACCTTC. Its translation is CASSFGPGYTF.

This sequence joins TRBV5-1 and TRBJ1-2, with D unclear. Germline CDR1 is SGHRS and CDR2 is YFSETQ. Trimming left V 3 bases short and J 2 bases short, with 5 bases between. The CDR3 spans 12 residues. CDR3 sequence reads: CASSYQNYGYTF. CDR3 coding DNA: TGCGCCAGCAGCTACCAGAACTATGGCTACACCTTC.

Remarks on this clone: Germline is not matched at one junction end, which may reflect a read error. In DNA form, the CDR3 reads TGTGCTAGCAGCTTAGCCCCATTGTCTAGCGGGAAACAGACCCAGTACTTC. This translates into CASSLAPLSSGKQTQYF. J is TRBJ2-5 and V is TRBV7-7, with 9 bases aligning to TRBD2. The CDR3 loop spans 17 amino acids. CDR1 is SSHAT, CDR2 FNYEAQ, per germline (reference sequence).

The genes are TRBV19 and TRBJ2-4, with D perhaps TRBD1 (5 bases). The germline CDR1 and CDR2 sequences are LNHDA and SQIVND (reference sequence). The CDR3 loop spans 16 amino acids. Trimming pared 1 base from V and 1 base from J, leaving 11 bases between. CDR3: CASSIGGRVAKNIQYF. DNA of the CDR3: TGTGCCAGTAGTATAGGGGGCAGGGTGGCCAAAAACATTCAGTACTTC.

The rearrangement links TRBV6-5 to TRBJ2-7; perhaps TRBD2 as D (6 bases). The CDR3 has 14 residues. The ends were cut back, 4 bases at V and 1 base at J, with 11 bases in the middle. Germline CDR1 is MNHEY and CDR2 is SVGAGI. The CDR3 region is CASSSPLASYEQYF. The DNA for the CDR3 is TGTGCCAGCAGTTCTCCTCTAGCGTCCTACGAGCAGTACTTC.

The chain joins TRBV4-1 to TRBJ1-4, with D uncertain. This CDR3 is 13 amino acids long. The V and J ends lost 1 base and 8 bases respectively, with 8 bases between them. Germline CDR1 is MGHRA and CDR2 is YSYEKL. The CDR3 nucleotides read TGCGCCAGCAGCCAAGCTGAAAGGGAAAAACTGTTTTTT. Protein: CASSQAEREKLFF.

The V gene is TRBV6-5, the J gene TRBJ1-2, with D unclear. V lost 8 bases and J lost 8, with 21 bases in between. The CDR3 length is 14 residues. The V gene's germline CDR1 is MNHEY and CDR2 SVGAGI. The CDR3 DNA is TGTGCCAGCCAATCCGTCGGGGAACTGCTCGGCTACACCTTC. Its translation is CASQSVGELLGYTF.

This rearrangement joins TRBV6-5 to TRBJ2-3, with a weak D call TRBD1 (5 bases). Germline CDR1 and CDR2: MNHEY and SVGAGI. V dropped 8 bases and J dropped 0 bases, with 12 bases sitting between them. The CDR3 totals 14 residues. The CDR3 spells CASGAGWSTDTQYF. CDR3 nucleotide sequence: TGTGCCAGCGGAGCAGGGTGGAGCACAGATACGCAGTATTTT.

The rearrangement joins TRBV7-6 to TRBJ1-1, with D unclear. The CDR3 runs to 13 residues. Trimming left V 5 bases short and J 5 bases short, with 12 bases between. Looked up from germline, CDR1 is SGHVS and CDR2 is FNYEAQ. The CDR3 loop is CASSEKQRTEAFF. CDR3 in DNA: TGTGCCAGCAGCGAGAAGCAGAGGACTGAAGCTTTCTTT. The whole variable domain, filled in from reference TRBV7-6 and TRBJ1-1, reads GAGVSQSPRYKVTKRGQDVALRCDPISGHVSLYWYRQALGQGPEFLTYFNYEAQQDKSGLPNDRFSAERPEGSISTLTIQRTEQRDSAMYRCASSEKQRTEAFFGQGTRLTVV.

The CDR3 DNA is TGTGCCAGCAGTTCCCAGGACTCCTACGAGCAGTACTTC. Its translation: CASSSQDSYEQYF. The chain is built from TRBV13 and TRBJ2-7; D call uncertain. V was cut by 6 bases and J by 0 bases, with 9 bases left in between. The CDR3 length is 13 residues. The V gene's germline CDR1 is PRHDT and CDR2 FYEKMQ (reference sequence).

This clone was detected once. The rearrangement links TRBV5-1 to TRBJ1-2; no definite D call. The CDR3 is made up of 14 amino acids. CDR1 and CDR2 from the germline V gene are SGHRS and YFSETQ. Trimming cost V 4 bases and J 0 bases, with 10 bases left between them. CDR3 in amino acids: CASSPDGANYGYTF. The CDR3 bases are TGCGCCAGCAGCCCAGACGGAGCTAACTATGGCTACACCTTC.

The rearrangement joins TRBV6-5 to TRBJ2-7; 8 bases agree with TRBD2. CDR3 length equals 15 residues. J was trimmed by 2 bases and V by 6 bases; bases with no gene match: 9. Germline CDR1 and CDR2: MNHEY and SVGAGI. CDR3 amino acids: CASRGLAGGPYEQYF. The CDR3 DNA reads as TGTGCCAGCAGAGGACTGGCGGGGGGCCCCTACGAGCAGTACTTC.